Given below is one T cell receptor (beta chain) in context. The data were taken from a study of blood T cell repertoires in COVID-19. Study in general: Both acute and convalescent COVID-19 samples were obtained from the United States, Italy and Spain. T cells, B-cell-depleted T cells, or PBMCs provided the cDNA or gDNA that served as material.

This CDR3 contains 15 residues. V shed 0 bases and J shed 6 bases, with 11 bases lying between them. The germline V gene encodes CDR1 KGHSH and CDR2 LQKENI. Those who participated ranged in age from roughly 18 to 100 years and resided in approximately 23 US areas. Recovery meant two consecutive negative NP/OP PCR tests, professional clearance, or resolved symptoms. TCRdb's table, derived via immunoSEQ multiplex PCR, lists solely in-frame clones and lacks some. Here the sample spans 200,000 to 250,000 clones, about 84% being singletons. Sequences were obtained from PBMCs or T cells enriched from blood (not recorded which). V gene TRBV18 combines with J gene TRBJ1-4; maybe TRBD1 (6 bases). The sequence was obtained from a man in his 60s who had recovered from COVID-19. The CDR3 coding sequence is TGTGCCAGCTCACCACCGGGCAGACAGGATGAAAAACTGTTTTTT. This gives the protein CASSPPGRQDEKLFF.